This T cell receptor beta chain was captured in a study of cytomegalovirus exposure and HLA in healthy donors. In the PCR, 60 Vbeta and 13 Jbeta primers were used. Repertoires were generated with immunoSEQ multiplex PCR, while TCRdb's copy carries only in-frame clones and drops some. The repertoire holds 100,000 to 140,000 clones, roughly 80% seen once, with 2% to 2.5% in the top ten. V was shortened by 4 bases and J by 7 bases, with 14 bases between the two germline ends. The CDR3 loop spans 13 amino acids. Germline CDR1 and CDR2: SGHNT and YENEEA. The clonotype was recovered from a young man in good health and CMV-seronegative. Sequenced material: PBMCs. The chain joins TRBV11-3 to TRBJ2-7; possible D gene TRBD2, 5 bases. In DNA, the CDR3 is TGTGCCAGCAGCTCTCGGCTAGCCGGGGAGCAGTACTTC. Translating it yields CASSSRLAGEQYF.